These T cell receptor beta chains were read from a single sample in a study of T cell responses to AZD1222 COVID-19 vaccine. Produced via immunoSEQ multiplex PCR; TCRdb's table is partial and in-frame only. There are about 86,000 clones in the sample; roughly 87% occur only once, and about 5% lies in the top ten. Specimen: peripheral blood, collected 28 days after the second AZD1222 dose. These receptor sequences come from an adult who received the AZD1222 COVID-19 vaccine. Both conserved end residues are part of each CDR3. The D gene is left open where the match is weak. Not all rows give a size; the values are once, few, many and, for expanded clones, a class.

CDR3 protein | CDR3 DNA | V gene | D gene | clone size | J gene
CASVPTGSSQETQYF | TGTGCCAGCGTCCCGACAGGGAGTTCCCAAGAGACCCAGTACTTC | TRBV2 | TRBD1 | . | TRBJ2-5
CASSASYLETQYF | TGTGCCAGCAGCGCCTCCTATTTGGAGACCCAGTACTTC | TRBV9 | . | . | TRBJ2-5
CASTYSAGGAAYEQYF | TGTGCCAGCACCTATTCTGCAGGGGGGGCCGCCTACGAGCAGTACTTC | TRBV27 | . | . | TRBJ2-7
CASSFKSGPVGELFF | TGTGCCAGCAGCTTTAAATCGGGCCCCGTCGGGGAGCTGTTTTTT | TRBV11-2 | . | . | TRBJ2-2
CASSYNAEGRQPQHF | TGTGCCAGCAGTTACAACGCGGAGGGTCGTCAGCCCCAGCATTTT | TRBV6-2/TRBV6-3 | . | once | TRBJ1-5
CASSIDPPGPSSPLHF | TGTGCCAGTAGTATAGATCCCCCAGGGCCAAGTTCACCCCTCCACTTT | TRBV19 | . | . | TRBJ1-6
CSASRDYGYTF | TGCAGTGCTAGCCGGGACTATGGCTACACCTTC | TRBV20-1 | . | . | TRBJ1-2
CASSSFGIGSPLHF | TGTGCCAGCAGCTCCTTCGGTATCGGATCACCCCTCCACTTT | TRBV7-3 | . | . | TRBJ1-6
CASSLGQYGYTF | TGTGCCAGCAGCCTGGGGCAGTATGGCTACACCTTC | TRBV5-8 | . | . | TRBJ1-2
CASSYITGAASYGYTF | TGTGCCAGCAGTTACATTACAGGGGCAGCTTCCTATGGCTACACCTTC | TRBV6-5 | TRBD1 | . | TRBJ1-2
CASSISLYGYTF | TGTGCCAGCAGTATAAGCCTTTATGGCTACACCTTC | TRBV3-1/TRBV3-2 | . | . | TRBJ1-2
CASSVDSGTGLDTQYF | TGTGCCAGCAGCGTAGATTCCGGGACAGGGCTGGATACGCAGTATTTT | TRBV9 | TRBD1 | once | TRBJ2-3
CASSQVRGGNQPQHF | TGCGCCAGCAGCCAAGTACGGGGAGGCAATCAGCCCCAGCATTTT | TRBV4-3 | . | . | TRBJ1-5
CASSAGLSYNEQFF | TGTGCCAGCAGCGCGGGACTATCCTACAATGAGCAGTTCTTC | TRBV9 | TRBD2 | . | TRBJ2-1
CASSEVSRDLWGYTF | TGTGCCAGCAGTGAAGTTTCGAGAGATCTTTGGGGCTACACCTTC | TRBV2 | . | . | TRBJ1-2
CASSLAPGLQETQYF | TGTGCCAGCAGCTTAGCCCCGGGACTGCAAGAGACCCAGTACTTC | TRBV7-2 | . | . | TRBJ2-5
CASSYRKTYEQYF | TGTGCCAGCAGTTACAGGAAGACCTACGAGCAGTACTTC | TRBV6-5 | . | . | TRBJ2-7
CASGLSRGHDEQFF | TGTGCTAGTGGTTTGTCCAGGGGGCACGATGAGCAGTTCTTC | TRBV12-5 | TRBD1 | few | TRBJ2-1
CASSSISGGDTGELFF | TGTGCCAGCAGCTCCATTAGCGGGGGAGACACCGGGGAGCTGTTTTTT | TRBV11-2 | TRBD2 | . | TRBJ2-2
CASSLGATGGGEQFF | TGCGCCAGCAGCTTGGGGGCCACTGGGGGAGGTGAGCAGTTCTTC | TRBV5-1 | . | . | TRBJ2-1
CASSLASDDEKLFF | TGTGCCAGCAGCTTAGCGAGCGATGATGAAAAACTGTTTTTT | TRBV7-9 | . | . | TRBJ1-4
CASSLGRGEGNTIYF | TGTGCCAGCAGCTTGGGCAGGGGAGAAGGAAACACCATATATTTT | TRBV5-4 | . | . | TRBJ1-3
CASSEWGTTSGGYDEQFF | TGTGCCAGCAGTGAATGGGGTACTACTAGCGGGGGGTACGATGAGCAGTTCTTC | TRBV25-1 | TRBD2 | . | TRBJ2-1
CASSLIGGGEKLFF | TGTGCCAGCAGTTTGATAGGGGGTGGTGAAAAACTGTTTTTT | TRBV27 | . | . | TRBJ1-4
CASSPAGQGRYEQYF | TGTGCCAGCTCACCGGCGGGACAGGGTCGGTACGAGCAGTACTTC | TRBV18 | TRBD1 | . | TRBJ2-7
CASSLGGPNTEAFF | TGTGCCAGCAGCTTGGGGGGACCGAACACTGAAGCTTTCTTT | TRBV5-8 | . | . | TRBJ1-1
CASSLSPRETQYF | TGTGCCAGCAGCCTCAGTCCCAGGGAGACCCAGTACTTC | TRBV2 | . | . | TRBJ2-5
CAWGGRAGGASPPYEQYF | TGTGCCTGGGGAGGACGGGCAGGGGGCGCCAGTCCCCCCTACGAGCAGTACTTC | TRBV30 | TRBD1 | . | TRBJ2-7
CASSLDGGPRENTIYF | TGCGCCAGCAGCTTGGATGGGGGCCCCAGGGAAAACACCATATATTTT | TRBV5-1 | . | . | TRBJ1-3
CASSFRGNTEAFF | TGTGCCAGTAGTTTTCGGGGGAACACTGAAGCTTTCTTT | TRBV19 | . | once | TRBJ1-1
CASSQEGLGARTDTQYF | TGCGCCAGCAGCCAAGAGGGCCTCGGGGCTCGAACAGATACGCAGTATTTT | TRBV4-3 | . | . | TRBJ2-3
CSVARGLGQPQHF | TGCAGCGTTGCCAGGGGGCTAGGTCAGCCCCAGCATTTT | TRBV29-1 | TRBD1 | . | TRBJ1-5
CASSATGTGPEKLFF | TGTGCCAGCAGCGCCACCGGGACAGGCCCTGAAAAACTGTTTTTT | TRBV13 | TRBD1 | . | TRBJ1-4
CASSISDRSSYNSPLHF | TGTGCCAGTAGTATATCCGACAGGAGCTCCTATAATTCACCCCTCCACTTT | TRBV19 | . | . | TRBJ1-6
CASSLEGLRPPHGYTF | TGTGCCAGCAGCCTGGAAGGACTTCGTCCGCCGCATGGCTACACCTTC | TRBV2 | . | . | TRBJ1-2
CASSIVSFTGEDTF | TGTGCCAGTAGTATAGTAAGCTTTACAGGGGAAGACACCTTC | TRBV19 | TRBD1 | . | TRBJ1-2
CASSLNLNQPQHF | TGTGCCAGCAGCTTGAATCTCAATCAGCCCCAGCATTTT | TRBV11-2 | . | . | TRBJ1-5
CASSIVQGTLDGYTF | TGTGCCAGTAGTATAGTCCAGGGTACCCTTGATGGCTACACCTTC | TRBV19 | . | . | TRBJ1-2
CASSQDPAGDANTEAFF | TGCGCCAGCAGCCAAGATCCTGCAGGGGACGCGAACACTGAAGCTTTCTTT | TRBV4-1 | . | . | TRBJ1-1
CASSLGWDQPQHF | TGTGCCAGCAGCTTAGGGTGGGATCAGCCCCAGCATTTT | TRBV7-3 | . | . | TRBJ1-5
CSAREHAEAFF | TGCAGTGCTAGAGAACACGCTGAAGCTTTCTTT | TRBV20-1 | . | . | TRBJ1-1
CASSIGTATNEKLFF | TGTGCCAGTAGTATAGGAACAGCAACTAATGAAAAACTGTTTTTT | TRBV19 | . | . | TRBJ1-4